Sequencing of this T cell receptor beta chain was carried out in a study of T cell changes during pregnancy in multiple sclerosis. Trimming stripped 6 bases from V and 0 bases from J, with 12 bases between. Germline values: CDR1 MDHEN, CDR2 SYDVKM. The CDR3 sequence is 14 residues long. Generated by immunoSEQ multiplex PCR, the TCRdb table keeps only in-frame clones and is missing some. This table has 35,000 to 50,000 clones, 92% appearing once. The V gene is TRBV28, the J gene TRBJ2-7, with TRBD2 as a possible D gene (5 bases). The TCR originated in a female donor with multiple sclerosis, enrolled in a pregnancy study. Sequences were derived from CD4+ T cells from peripheral blood mononuclear cells, sampled in the first trimester of pregnancy. The CDR3 loop is CASSPLGDSYEQYF. The DNA for the CDR3 is TGTGCCAGCAGCCCCCTCGGGGACTCCTACGAGCAGTACTTC.